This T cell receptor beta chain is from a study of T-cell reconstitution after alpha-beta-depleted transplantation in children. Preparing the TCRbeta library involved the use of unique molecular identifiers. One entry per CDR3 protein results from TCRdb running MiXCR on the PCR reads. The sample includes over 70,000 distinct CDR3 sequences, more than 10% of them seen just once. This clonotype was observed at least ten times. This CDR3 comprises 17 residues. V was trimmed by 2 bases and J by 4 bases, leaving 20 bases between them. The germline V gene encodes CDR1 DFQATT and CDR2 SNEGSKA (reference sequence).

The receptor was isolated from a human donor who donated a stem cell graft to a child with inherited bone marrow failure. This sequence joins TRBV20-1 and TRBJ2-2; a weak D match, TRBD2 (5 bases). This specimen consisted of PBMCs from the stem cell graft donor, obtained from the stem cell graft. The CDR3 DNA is TGCAGTGCTAGACCCCCCCTTGGATCCGCGGGCACCGGGGAGCTGTTTTTT. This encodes CSARPPLGSAGTGELFF.